This TCR beta chain was documented in a study of molecular identifiers for immune sequencing clone quantification. TCRdb reanalysed the PCR reads using MiXCR and keeps one entry per CDR3 protein. Of more than 450,000 distinct CDR3 sequences detected, around 23% appear once; the ten largest clones hold roughly 0.79%. Using 10%, 30% or 50% RNA, naive CD8 libraries were derived from around 20,000 to 1,000,000 sorted cells. As concerns this clonotype: A much larger clone lies one base from this, so it may be a read error.

Sample: naive CD8+ T cells from blood, with Jurkat cell RNA spiked in. The subset is: FACS-sorted CD8+CD4-CCR7+CD45RA+ naive T cells. This TCR derives from a human donor in good health. Some libraries in this study had Jurkat cell RNA spiked in.

CDR3 DNA: TGCGCCAGCAGCTCCGATCCAGTGTACACTGAAGCTTTCTTT. Encoded protein: CASSSDPVYTEAFF. The chain carries TRBV5-1 and TRBJ1-1; D is unclear. The ends were cut back, 3 bases at V and 3 bases at J, with 12 bases in the middle. Germline values: CDR1 SGHRS, CDR2 YFSETQ. The CDR3 covers 14 residues.